Below, 29 T cell receptor beta chains from the same sample are listed, as sequenced in a study of blood T cell repertoires in COVID-19. The data were produced by immunoSEQ multiplex PCR, yet TCRdb's version contains in-frame clones alone and is incomplete. The table shows approximately 3,000 clones, with more than 80% occurring only once. The sequenced sample was peripheral blood. Receptors were obtained from a human donor with active COVID-19. The donor label of this sample is uncertain.

The J gene is TRBJ2-1, the V gene TRBV2; TRBD2 aligns across 7 bases. The germline V gene has CDR1 SNHLY and CDR2 FYNNEI. This CDR3 is built from 17 residues. With 2 bases clipped from V and 0 bases from J, the junction kept 7 bases outside the gene matches. CDR3 protein: CASSESLAVNSYNEQFF. The CDR3 bases are TGTGCCAGCAGTGAAAGCCTAGCGGTGAACTCCTACAATGAGCAGTTCTTC.

CDR3 sequence reads: CASSKQGYGYTF. The CDR3, as DNA: TGTGCCAGCAGTAAACAGGGCTATGGCTACACCTTC. The V call is TRBV7-2, the J call TRBJ1-2; a weak D match, TRBD1 (6 bases). V lost 6 bases, J lost 4 bases, and 9 bases lay in between. This CDR3 region has 12 residues. Per germline, CDR1 SGHTA and CDR2 FQGNSA.

The chain employs TRBV25-1 and TRBJ2-2; D gene uncertain. Trimming shortened V by 2 bases and J by 5 bases, and 9 bases separated the two germline ends. CDR3 size: 14 residues. Looked up from germline, CDR1 is MGHDK and CDR2 is SYGVNS. CDR3 amino acids: CASSENLRTGELFF. The CDR3 DNA sequence: TGTGCCAGCAGTGAAAACTTGCGGACCGGGGAGCTGTTTTTT.

This chain links TRBV5-6 with TRBJ2-7, with D tentatively TRBD1 (6 bases). Germline values: CDR1 SGHDT, CDR2 YYEEEE. This CDR3 has 17 amino acids. The CDR3 reads CASTLGYTGTFSYEQYV. CDR3 DNA sequence: TGTGCCAGCACCTTGGGCTATACAGGGACCTTCTCCTACGAGCAGTACGTC.

The chain recombines TRBV9 with TRBJ2-1; a weak D match, TRBD1 (5 bases). This CDR3 comprises 15 residues. CDR1 and CDR2 (germline): SGDLS, YYNGEE. V was pared by 0 bases and J by 3 bases, with 10 bases between. The CDR3 region is CASSVGIGDYNEQFF. DNA of the CDR3: TGTGCCAGCAGCGTAGGAATAGGGGACTACAATGAGCAGTTCTTC.

This clone was seen once. This chain links TRBV28 with TRBJ2-7; weak D call: TRBD1 (6 bases). V lost 1 base and J 1 base, leaving 17 bases between the germline ends. This CDR3 has 17 residues. The germline CDR1 and CDR2 sequences are MDHEN and SYDVKM. The CDR3 spells CASSLSYPYRDSYEQYF. The CDR3 DNA reads as TGTGCCAGCAGTTTATCTTACCCCTACAGGGATTCCTACGAGCAGTACTTC.

The chain employs TRBV27 and TRBJ1-4; D is uncertain. V dropped 5 bases and J dropped 4 bases, with 8 bases sitting between them. CDR1 and CDR2 (germline): MNHEY, SMNVEV (reference sequence). The CDR3 totals 13 residues. The CDR3 DNA follows: TGTGCCAGCAGTCGAACAAGTAATGAAAAACTGTTTTTT. Translated, it gives CASSRTSNEKLFF. The full variable domain, with the rest looked up from reference TRBV27 and TRBJ1-4, is EAQVTQNPRYLITVTGKKLTVTCSQNMNHEYMSWYRQDPGLGLRQIYYSMNVEVTDKGDVPEGYKVSRKEKRNFPLILESPSPNQTSLYFCASSRTSNEKLFFGSGTQLSVL.

This sequence joins TRBV10-3 and TRBJ1-1; 12 positions agree with TRBD1. V shed 10 bases, J shed 0 bases, and the junction held 3 bases outside the gene matches. This CDR3 spans 14 amino acids. Germline values: CDR1 ENHRY, CDR2 SYGVKD. The CDR3 reads CATRDRGLNTEAFF. The DNA of the CDR3 is TGTGCCACCCGGGACAGGGGGCTGAACACTGAAGCTTTCTTT.

The V and J genes are TRBV27 and TRBJ1-5; D possibly corresponds to TRBD1 (6 bases). The CDR3 is 15 amino acids. Germline-derived CDR1 and CDR2 are MNHEY and SMNVEV (reference sequence). V lost 5 bases and J 0 bases, leaving 11 bases between the germline ends. In DNA form, the CDR3 reads TGTGCCAGCAGTGTGGACAGCTATAGCAATCAGCCCCAGCATTTT. Residues: CASSVDSYSNQPQHF.

The chain has TRBV28 and TRBJ2-7; D gene uncertain. Per germline, CDR1 MDHEN and CDR2 SYDVKM. The V end was cut by 4 bases, the J end by 0 bases, with 4 bases between. The CDR3 extends over 12 amino acids. CDR3 amino acids: CASSSSSYEQYF. The DNA for the CDR3 is TGTGCCAGCAGTTCTAGCTCCTACGAGCAGTACTTC. The full variable domain, its missing parts supplied by reference TRBV28 and TRBJ2-7, is DVKVTQSSRYLVKRTGEKVFLECVQDMDHENMFWYRQDPGLGLRLIYFSYDVKMKEKGDIPEGYSVSREKKERFSLILESASTNQTSMYLCASSSSSYEQYFGPGTRLTVT.

The chain recombines TRBV5-1 with TRBJ2-1; TRBD2 agrees at 16 bases. V trimming: 3 bases; J trimming: 8 bases; junction bases outside the gene matches: 5. The CDR3 runs to 16 residues. Germline V gene sequence: CDR1 SGHRS, CDR2 YFSETQ. CDR3 DNA: TGCGCCAGCAGCTCGGGACTAGCGGGGGGGTTCGATGAGCAGTTCTTC. It translates to CASSSGLAGGFDEQFF.

The rearrangement joins TRBV4-1 to TRBJ1-5; D unclear. V lost 0 bases and J lost 0, with 15 bases in between. This CDR3 contains 18 residues. Germline V CDR1 and CDR2: MGHRA, YSYEKL. The CDR3: CASSQDLGSGDSNQPQHF. The CDR3 DNA sequence: TGCGCCAGCAGCCAAGATCTCGGTTCCGGAGATAGCAATCAGCCCCAGCATTTT.

The chain links TRBV28 to TRBJ1-1, with 8 bases lining up with TRBD1. CDR3 length: 17 residues. V gave up 3 bases and J gave up 5 bases; unmatched junction bases: 14. Germline CDR1 MDHEN, CDR2 SYDVKM. The CDR3 nucleotides read TGTGCCAGCAGTTTGGCCATTCTGGCAGGGGGCAGGACTGAAGCTTTCTTT. This encodes CASSLAILAGGRTEAFF. Variable domain in full (rest from reference TRBV28 and TRBJ1-1): DVKVTQSSRYLVKRTGEKVFLECVQDMDHENMFWYRQDPGLGLRLIYFSYDVKMKEKGDIPEGYSVSREKKERFSLILESASTNQTSMYLCASSLAILAGGRTEAFFGQGTRLTVV.

This chain uses TRBV12-3 or TRBV12-4 with TRBJ2-2; TRBD1 matches 8 bases. V lost 5 bases and J lost 6; bases outside the gene matches: 2. This CDR3 has 13 amino acids. CDR3 in amino acids: CASSRDRSGELFF. CDR3 bases: TGTGCCAGCAGTCGGGACAGGTCCGGGGAGCTGTTTTTT.

The V call is TRBV15, the J call TRBJ2-7, with TRBD2 matching over 12 bases. CDR3 size: 14 residues. The germline CDR1 and CDR2 sequences are LNHNV and YYDKDF (reference sequence). Unmatched junction bases numbered 3, after V lost 6 bases and J lost 3 bases. The CDR3 loop is CATSWTSGDYEQYF. The CDR3 coding sequence is TGTGCCACCAGTTGGACTAGCGGGGACTACGAGCAGTACTTC.

This chain connects TRBV4-2 to TRBJ1-2; possibly TRBD1 for D (5 bases). Trimming pared 0 bases from V and 1 base from J, leaving 12 bases between. The CDR3 totals 16 residues. The germline V gene encodes CDR1 LGHNA and CDR2 YNFKEQ. The CDR3 sequence is CASSQEIRTYNYGYTF. The DNA of the CDR3 is TGTGCCAGCAGCCAAGAGATCCGGACATATAACTATGGCTACACCTTC.

The chain recombines TRBV24-1 with TRBJ1-6; 7 positions match TRBD1. J gave up 5 bases and V 11 bases, and 11 bases lay outside the gene matches. CDR1 and CDR2 from the germline V gene are KGHDR and SFDVKD. There are 15 residues in the CDR3. The CDR3 reads CANLTGLKDNSPLHF. The CDR3 DNA reads as TGTGCCAACCTGACAGGGTTAAAGGATAATTCACCCCTCCACTTT.

The chain joins TRBV3-1 (or the pseudogene TRBV3-2) to TRBJ1-2; 7 bases line up with TRBD1. Germline trimming cut 2 bases from V and 8 bases from J; bases unmatched to any gene: 11. This CDR3 spans 15 amino acids. Germline V gene sequence: CDR1 LGHDT, CDR2 YNNKEL (reference sequence). The CDR3 reads CASSQSGDRAQGYTF. CDR3 coding DNA: TGTGCCAGCAGCCAATCGGGCGACAGGGCCCAAGGCTACACCTTC.

The V and J genes are TRBV4-3 and TRBJ2-1, with D perhaps matching TRBD1 (5 bases). V lost 0 bases and J lost 11, with 11 bases in between. The CDR3 has 13 residues. The germline V gene has CDR1 LGHNA and CDR2 YSLEER. CDR3 DNA: TGCGCCAGCAGCCAAGATGCGGTGGACAAGCAGTTCTTC. This encodes CASSQDAVDKQFF.

V is TRBV27 and J is TRBJ2-7; D not resolved. Trimming pared 1 base from V and 7 bases from J, leaving 11 bases between. The CDR3 runs to 13 residues. From germline, CDR1 is MNHEY and CDR2 SMNVEV (reference sequence). CDR3 nucleotide sequence: TGTGCCAGCAGTTTATTCCGGGTGAGTGAGCAGTACTTC. Translation: CASSLFRVSEQYF.

The gene calls are TRBV6-2 or TRBV6-3 and TRBJ2-7; 13 nucleotides line up with TRBD2. This CDR3 contains 15 residues. Germline CDR1 is MNHEY and CDR2 is SVGEGT. The V gene end was trimmed by 5 bases and the J gene end by 4 bases; junction bases not matched to a gene: 5. The CDR3 reads CASSRGLAGAYEQYF. For the CDR3, the DNA is TGTGCCAGCAGTCGCGGACTAGCGGGAGCGTACGAGCAGTACTTC.

The chain carries TRBV4-3 and TRBJ1-3; no definite D call. Trimming removed 0 bases from V and 0 bases from J, with 12 bases in between. Looked up from germline, CDR1 is LGHNA and CDR2 is YSLEER. The CDR3 is 17 amino acids. In DNA form, the CDR3 reads TGCGCCAGCAGCCAAGATTCCCCCAATTCCTCTGGAAACACCATATATTTT. Translating gives CASSQDSPNSSGNTIYF.

V usage is TRBV25-1 and J usage is TRBJ2-1, with D unresolved. The CDR3 loop spans 18 amino acids. Deletions cut 6 bases from V and 4 bases from J, with 25 bases between. Per the germline V gene, CDR1 is MGHDK and CDR2 is SYGVNS. The CDR3 protein is CASSYGTDRPTVYNEQFF. The CDR3 nucleotides are TGTGCCAGCAGCTACGGTACAGATCGGCCTACGGTTTACAATGAGCAGTTCTTC.

A single count supports this clone. V gene TRBV9 combines with J gene TRBJ2-1; D might be TRBD1 (5 bases). The CDR3 spans 15 residues. V gave up 0 bases and J gave up 8 bases, with 15 bases separating them. Germline V gene lookup returns CDR1 SGDLS and CDR2 YYNGEE. The chain's CDR3 is CASSVAPTLGDEQFF. CDR3 nucleotides: TGTGCCAGCAGCGTAGCTCCGACCCTAGGGGATGAGCAGTTCTTC.

The J gene is TRBJ2-6, the V gene TRBV10-2, with TRBD1 matching 7 bases. CDR1 and CDR2 from the germline V gene are WSHSY and SAAADI. The CDR3 totals 20 residues. J lost 1 base, V lost 0 bases, and 12 bases had no gene match. CDR3 in DNA: TGCGCCAGCAGTGAGTCGACTCTGGTCAGGGGGAAATCTGGGGCCAACGTCCTGACTTTC. Translation gives CASSESTLVRGKSGANVLTF.

This clone was observed a single time. The gene calls are TRBV20-1 and TRBJ2-1; D uncertain. The ends were cut back, 3 bases at V and 10 bases at J, with 10 bases in the middle. This CDR3 contains 11 residues. Per the germline V gene, CDR1 is DFQATT and CDR2 is SNEGSKA (reference sequence). CDR3: CSASDSREQFF. CDR3 DNA: TGCAGTGCTAGTGACTCACGGGAGCAGTTCTTC.

The chain employs TRBV7-9 and TRBJ1-1; the D gene is possibly TRBD1 (5 bases). This CDR3 is built from 15 residues. Germline V CDR1 and CDR2: SEHNR, FQNEAQ (reference sequence). V was cut by 1 base and J by 0 bases, with 9 bases left in between. The CDR3, as DNA: TGTGCCAGCAGCTTAGGGAAGGGGATGAACACTGAAGCTTTCTTT. This gives the protein CASSLGKGMNTEAFF. The full variable domain, in which reference TRBV7-9 and TRBJ1-1 provide the parts outside the CDR3, is DTGVSQNPRHKITKRGQNVTFRCDPISEHNRLYWYRQTLGQGPEFLTYFQNEAQLEKSRLLSDRFSAERPKGSFSTLEIQRTEQGDSAMYLCASSLGKGMNTEAFFGQGTRLTVV.

This chain links TRBV5-1 with TRBJ2-2; tentative D call: TRBD2 (7 bases). Deletions cut 6 bases from V and 4 bases from J, with 13 bases between. This CDR3 region has 14 residues. The germline V gene encodes CDR1 SGHRS and CDR2 YFSETQ. The chain's CDR3 is CASTGGGVTGELFF. CDR3 bases: TGCGCCAGCACCGGCGGGGGCGTCACCGGGGAGCTGTTTTTT.

This clone was found once. This sequence joins TRBV7-2 and TRBJ2-7; 7 nucleotides agree with TRBD1. Unmatched junction bases numbered 13, after V lost 1 base and J lost 4 bases. Germline CDR1 and CDR2: SGHTA and FQGNSA. The CDR3 totals 17 residues. This chain's CDR3 is CASSLDLIWTGHYEQYV. DNA of the CDR3: TGTGCCAGCAGCTTAGATCTGATTTGGACAGGACATTACGAGCAGTACGTC.